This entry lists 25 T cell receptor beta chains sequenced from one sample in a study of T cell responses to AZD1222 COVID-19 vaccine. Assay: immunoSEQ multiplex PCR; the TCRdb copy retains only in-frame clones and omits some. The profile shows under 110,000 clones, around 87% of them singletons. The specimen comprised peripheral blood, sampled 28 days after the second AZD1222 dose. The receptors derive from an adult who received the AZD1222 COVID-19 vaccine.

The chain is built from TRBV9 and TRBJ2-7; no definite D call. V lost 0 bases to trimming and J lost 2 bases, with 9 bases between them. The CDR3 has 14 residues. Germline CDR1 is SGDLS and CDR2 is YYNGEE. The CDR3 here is CASSVDPDTYEQYF. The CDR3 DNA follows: TGTGCCAGCAGCGTAGATCCAGACACCTACGAGCAGTACTTC.

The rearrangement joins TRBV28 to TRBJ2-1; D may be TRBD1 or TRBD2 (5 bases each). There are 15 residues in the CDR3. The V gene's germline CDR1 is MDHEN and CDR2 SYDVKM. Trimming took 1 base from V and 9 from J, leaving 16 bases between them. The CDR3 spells CASSLSGKGSAEQFF. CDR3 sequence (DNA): TGTGCCAGCAGTTTATCCGGGAAGGGGTCGGCTGAGCAGTTCTTC.

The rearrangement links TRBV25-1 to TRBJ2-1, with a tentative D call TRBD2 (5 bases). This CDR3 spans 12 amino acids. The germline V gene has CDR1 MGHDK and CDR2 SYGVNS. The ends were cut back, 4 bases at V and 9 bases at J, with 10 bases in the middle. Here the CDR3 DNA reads TGTGCCAGCAGTGCGTGGGAGCGTGAGCAGTTCTTC. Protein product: CASSAWEREQFF.

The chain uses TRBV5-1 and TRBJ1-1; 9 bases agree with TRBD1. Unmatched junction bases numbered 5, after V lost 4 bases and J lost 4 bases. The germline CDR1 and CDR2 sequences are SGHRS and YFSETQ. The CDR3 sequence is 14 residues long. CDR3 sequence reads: CASSEQGATTEAFF. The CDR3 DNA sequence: TGCGCCAGCAGCGAACAGGGGGCCACCACTGAAGCTTTCTTT.

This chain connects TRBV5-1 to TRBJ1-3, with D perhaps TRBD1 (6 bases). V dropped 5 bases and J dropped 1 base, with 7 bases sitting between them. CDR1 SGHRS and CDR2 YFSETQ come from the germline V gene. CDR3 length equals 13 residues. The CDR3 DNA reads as TGCGCCAGCAGGACAGGATCTGGAAACACCATATATTTT. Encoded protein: CASRTGSGNTIYF.

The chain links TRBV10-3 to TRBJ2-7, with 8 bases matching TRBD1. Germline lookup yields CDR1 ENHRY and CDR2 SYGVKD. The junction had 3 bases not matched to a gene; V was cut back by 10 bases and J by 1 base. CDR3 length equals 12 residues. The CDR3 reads CASGQGSYEQYF. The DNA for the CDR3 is TGTGCCAGCGGACAGGGATCCTACGAGCAGTACTTC.

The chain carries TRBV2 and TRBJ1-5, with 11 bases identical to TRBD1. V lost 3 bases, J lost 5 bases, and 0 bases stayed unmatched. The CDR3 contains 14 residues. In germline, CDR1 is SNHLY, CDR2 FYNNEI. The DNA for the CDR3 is TGTGCCAGCAGTGAGGGACAGGGGGATCAGCCCCAGCATTTT. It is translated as CASSEGQGDQPQHF.

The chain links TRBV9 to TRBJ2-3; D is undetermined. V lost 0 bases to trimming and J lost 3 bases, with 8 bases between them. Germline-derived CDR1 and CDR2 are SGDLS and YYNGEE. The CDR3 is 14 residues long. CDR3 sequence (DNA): TGTGCCAGCAGCGTAGGGCACCCGACAGATACGCAGTATTTT. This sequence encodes CASSVGHPTDTQYF.

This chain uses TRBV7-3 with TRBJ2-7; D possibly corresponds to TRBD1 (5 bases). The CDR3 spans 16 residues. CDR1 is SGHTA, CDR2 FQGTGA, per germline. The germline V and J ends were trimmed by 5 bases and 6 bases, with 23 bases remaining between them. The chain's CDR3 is CASSNAVGPVAGEQYF. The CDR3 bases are TGTGCCAGCAGCAACGCCGTGGGGCCTGTTGCTGGCGAGCAGTACTTC.

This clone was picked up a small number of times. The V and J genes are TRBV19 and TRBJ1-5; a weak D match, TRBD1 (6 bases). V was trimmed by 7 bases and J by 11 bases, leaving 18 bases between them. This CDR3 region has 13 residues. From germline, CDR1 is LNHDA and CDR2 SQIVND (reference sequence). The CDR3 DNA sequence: TGTGCCAGTACCGGAGGGGGGTTGAGCGCCCAGCATTTT. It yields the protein CASTGGGLSAQHF.

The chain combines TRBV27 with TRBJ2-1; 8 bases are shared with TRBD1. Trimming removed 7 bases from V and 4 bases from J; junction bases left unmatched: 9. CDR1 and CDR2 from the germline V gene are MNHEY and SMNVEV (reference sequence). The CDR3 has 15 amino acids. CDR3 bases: TGTGCCAGCAACCCAGGGGGCGCGGGTTACAATGAGCAGTTCTTC. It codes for CASNPGGAGYNEQFF.

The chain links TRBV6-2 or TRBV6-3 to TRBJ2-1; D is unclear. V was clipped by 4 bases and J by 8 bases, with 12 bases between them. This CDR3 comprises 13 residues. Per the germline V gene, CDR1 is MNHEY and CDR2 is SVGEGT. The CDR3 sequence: CASSSTVGDEQFF. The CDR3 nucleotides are TGTGCCAGCAGTTCGACTGTTGGCGATGAGCAGTTCTTC.

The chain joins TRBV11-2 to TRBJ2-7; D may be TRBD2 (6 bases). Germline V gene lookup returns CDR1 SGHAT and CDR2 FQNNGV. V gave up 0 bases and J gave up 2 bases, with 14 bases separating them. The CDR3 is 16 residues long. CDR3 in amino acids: CASSLDLAIDTYEQYF. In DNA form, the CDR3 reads TGTGCCAGCAGCTTAGATCTAGCGATAGATACCTACGAGCAGTACTTC.

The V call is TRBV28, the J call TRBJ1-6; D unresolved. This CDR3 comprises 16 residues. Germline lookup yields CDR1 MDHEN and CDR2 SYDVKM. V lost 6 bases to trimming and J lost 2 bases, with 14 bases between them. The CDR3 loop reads CASSPGPRTYNSPLHF. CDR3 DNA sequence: TGTGCCAGCAGCCCCGGTCCGCGGACCTATAATTCACCCCTCCACTTT.

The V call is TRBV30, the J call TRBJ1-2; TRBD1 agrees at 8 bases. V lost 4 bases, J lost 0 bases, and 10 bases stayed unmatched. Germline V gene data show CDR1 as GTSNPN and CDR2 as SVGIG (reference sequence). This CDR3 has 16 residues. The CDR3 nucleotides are TGTGCCTGGACTAAAGATAGGACAGGGCCTAACTATGGCTACACCTTC. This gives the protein CAWTKDRTGPNYGYTF.

The CDR3 sequence is CASSPQGGLAQHF. The CDR3, as DNA: TGTGCCAGCAGTCCTCAGGGGGGATTGGCCCAGCATTTT. The chain links TRBV7-2 to TRBJ1-5, with 7 bases that match TRBD1. Germline-derived CDR1 and CDR2 are SGHTA and FQGNSA. The CDR3 is 13 residues long. Germline trimming cut 6 bases from V and 11 bases from J; bases unmatched to any gene: 10.

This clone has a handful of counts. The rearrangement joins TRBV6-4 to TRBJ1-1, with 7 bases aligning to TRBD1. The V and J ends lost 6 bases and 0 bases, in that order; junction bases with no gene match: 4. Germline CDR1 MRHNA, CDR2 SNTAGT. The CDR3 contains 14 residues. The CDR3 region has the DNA TGTGCCAGCAGACAGGGGAATATGAACACTGAAGCTTTCTTT. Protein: CASRQGNMNTEAFF.

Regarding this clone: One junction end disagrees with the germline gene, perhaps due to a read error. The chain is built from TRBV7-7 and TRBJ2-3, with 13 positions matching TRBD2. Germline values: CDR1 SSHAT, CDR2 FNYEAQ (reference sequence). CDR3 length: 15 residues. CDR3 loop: CASSSLTSGGHTQYF. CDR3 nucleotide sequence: TGTGCTAGCAGCTCCTTGACTAGCGGGGGGCATACGCAGTATTTT.

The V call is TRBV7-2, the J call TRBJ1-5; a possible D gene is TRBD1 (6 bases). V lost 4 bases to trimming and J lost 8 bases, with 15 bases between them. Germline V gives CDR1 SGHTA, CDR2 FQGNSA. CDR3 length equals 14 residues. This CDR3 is CASSSQGSLEPQHF. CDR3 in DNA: TGTGCCAGCAGCTCTCAGGGGAGCTTGGAGCCCCAGCATTTT.

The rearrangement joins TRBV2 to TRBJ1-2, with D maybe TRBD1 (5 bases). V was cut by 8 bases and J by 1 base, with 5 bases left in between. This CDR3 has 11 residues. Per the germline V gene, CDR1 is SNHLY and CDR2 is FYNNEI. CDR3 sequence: CASQGNYGYTF. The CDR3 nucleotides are TGTGCCAGCCAGGGTAACTATGGCTACACCTTC.

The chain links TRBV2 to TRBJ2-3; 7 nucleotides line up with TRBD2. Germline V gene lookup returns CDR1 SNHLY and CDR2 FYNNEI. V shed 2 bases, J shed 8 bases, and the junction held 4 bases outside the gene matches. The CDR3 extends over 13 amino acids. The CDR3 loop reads CASSERLAGTQYF. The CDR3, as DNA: TGTGCCAGCAGTGAAAGACTAGCCGGTACGCAGTATTTT.

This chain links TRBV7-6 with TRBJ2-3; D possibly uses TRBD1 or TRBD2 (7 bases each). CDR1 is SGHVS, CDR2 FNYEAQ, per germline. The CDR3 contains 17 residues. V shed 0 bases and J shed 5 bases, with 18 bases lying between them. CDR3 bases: TGTGCCAGCAGCTTAGCGGCAGGGGGGGCCGGGGAAGATACGCAGTATTTT. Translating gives CASSLAAGGAGEDTQYF. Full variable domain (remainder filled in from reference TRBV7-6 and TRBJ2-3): GAGVSQSPRYKVTKRGQDVALRCDPISGHVSLYWYRQALGQGPEFLTYFNYEAQQDKSGLPNDRFSAERPEGSISTLTIQRTEQRDSAMYRCASSLAAGGAGEDTQYFGPGTRLTVL.

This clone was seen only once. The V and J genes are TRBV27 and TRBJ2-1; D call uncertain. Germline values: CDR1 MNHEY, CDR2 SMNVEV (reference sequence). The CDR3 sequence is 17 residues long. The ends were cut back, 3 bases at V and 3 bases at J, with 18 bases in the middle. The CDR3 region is CASSFRGQPLIYNEQFF. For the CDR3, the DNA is TGTGCCAGCAGTTTCCGTGGTCAGCCCTTAATCTACAATGAGCAGTTCTTC.

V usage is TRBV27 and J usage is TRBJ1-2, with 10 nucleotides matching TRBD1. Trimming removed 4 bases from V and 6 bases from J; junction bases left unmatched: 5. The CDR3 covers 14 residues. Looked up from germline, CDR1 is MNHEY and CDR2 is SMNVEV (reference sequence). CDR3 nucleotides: TGTGCCAGCAGTTGGACAGGGGGATTAGATGGCTACACCTTC. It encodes CASSWTGGLDGYTF.

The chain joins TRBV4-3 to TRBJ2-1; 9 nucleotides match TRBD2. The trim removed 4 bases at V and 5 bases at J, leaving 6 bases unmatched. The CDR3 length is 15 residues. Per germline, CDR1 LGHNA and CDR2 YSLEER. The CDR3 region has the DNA TGCGCCAGCAGCCTCGGGCTAGCGGGAAACAATGAGCAGTTCTTC. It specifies CASSLGLAGNNEQFF.